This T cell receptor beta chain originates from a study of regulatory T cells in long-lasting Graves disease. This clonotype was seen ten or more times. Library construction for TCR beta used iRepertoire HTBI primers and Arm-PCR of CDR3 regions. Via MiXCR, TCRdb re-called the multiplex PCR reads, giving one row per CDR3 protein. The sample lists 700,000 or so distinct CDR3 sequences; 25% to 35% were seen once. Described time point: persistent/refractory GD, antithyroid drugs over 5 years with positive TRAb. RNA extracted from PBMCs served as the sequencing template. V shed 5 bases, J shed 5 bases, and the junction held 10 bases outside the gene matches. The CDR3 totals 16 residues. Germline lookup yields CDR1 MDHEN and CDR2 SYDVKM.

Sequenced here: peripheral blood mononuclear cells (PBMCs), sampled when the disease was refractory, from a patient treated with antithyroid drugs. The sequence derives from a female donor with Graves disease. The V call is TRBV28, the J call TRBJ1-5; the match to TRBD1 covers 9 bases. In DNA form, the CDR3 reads TGTGCCAGCAGTCCTGGCGACAGGGGGAGGTATCAGCCCCAGCATTTT. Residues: CASSPGDRGRYQPQHF. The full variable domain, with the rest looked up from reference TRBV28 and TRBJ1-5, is DVKVTQSSRYLVKRTGEKVFLECVQDMDHENMFWYRQDPGLGLRLIYFSYDVKMKEKGDIPEGYSVSREKKERFSLILESASTNQTSMYLCASSPGDRGRYQPQHFGDGTRLSIL.